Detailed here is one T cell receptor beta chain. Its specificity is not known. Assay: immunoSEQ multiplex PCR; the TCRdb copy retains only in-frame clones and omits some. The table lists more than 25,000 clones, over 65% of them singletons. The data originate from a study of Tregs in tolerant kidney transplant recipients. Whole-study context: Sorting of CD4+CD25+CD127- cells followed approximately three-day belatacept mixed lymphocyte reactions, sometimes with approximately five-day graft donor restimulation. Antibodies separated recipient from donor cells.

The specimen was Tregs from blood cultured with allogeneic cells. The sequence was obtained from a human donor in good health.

DNA of the CDR3: TGTGCCAGCAGCTTACTAGCGAATGAGCAGTTCTTC. Translation: CASSLLANEQFF. V and J are TRBV7-3 and TRBJ2-1, with D possibly being TRBD2 (6 bases). CDR3 size: 12 residues. CDR1 is SGHTA and CDR2 is FQGTGA in the germline V gene. Trimming left V 2 bases short and J 7 bases short, with 6 bases between. Based on the CDR3 plus reference TRBV7-3 and TRBJ2-1, the full variable domain is GAGVSQTPSNKVTEKGKYVELRCDPISGHTALYWYRQSLGQGPEFLIYFQGTGAADDSGLPNDRFFAVRPEGSVSTLKIQRTERGDSAVYLCASSLLANEQFFGPGTRLTVL.